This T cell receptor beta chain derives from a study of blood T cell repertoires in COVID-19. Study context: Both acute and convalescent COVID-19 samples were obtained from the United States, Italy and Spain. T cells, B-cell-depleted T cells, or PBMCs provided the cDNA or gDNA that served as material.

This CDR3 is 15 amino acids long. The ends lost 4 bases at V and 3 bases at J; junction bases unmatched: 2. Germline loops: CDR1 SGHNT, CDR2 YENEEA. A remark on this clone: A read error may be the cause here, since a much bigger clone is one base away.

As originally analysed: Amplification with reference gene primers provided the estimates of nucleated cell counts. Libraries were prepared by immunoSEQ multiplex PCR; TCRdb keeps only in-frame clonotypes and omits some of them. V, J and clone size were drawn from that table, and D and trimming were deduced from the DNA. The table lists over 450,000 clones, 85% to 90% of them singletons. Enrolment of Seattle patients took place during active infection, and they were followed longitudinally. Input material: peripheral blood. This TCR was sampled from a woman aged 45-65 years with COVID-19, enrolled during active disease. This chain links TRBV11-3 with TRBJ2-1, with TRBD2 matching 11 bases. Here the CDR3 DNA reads TGTGCCAGCAGCTCTGGGACTAGCGGCTACAATGAGCAGTTCTTC. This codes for CASSSGTSGYNEQFF.